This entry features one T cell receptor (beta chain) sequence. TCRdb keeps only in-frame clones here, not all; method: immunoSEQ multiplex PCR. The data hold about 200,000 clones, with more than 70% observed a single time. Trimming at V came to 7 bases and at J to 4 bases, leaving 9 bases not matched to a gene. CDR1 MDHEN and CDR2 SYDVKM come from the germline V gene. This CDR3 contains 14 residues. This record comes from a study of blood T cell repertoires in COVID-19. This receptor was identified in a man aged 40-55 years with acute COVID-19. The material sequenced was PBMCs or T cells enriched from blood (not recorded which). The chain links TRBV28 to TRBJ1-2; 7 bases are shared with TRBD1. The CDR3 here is CASTARGQSYGYTF. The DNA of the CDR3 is TGTGCCAGCACTGCAAGGGGACAGAGCTATGGCTACACCTTC.